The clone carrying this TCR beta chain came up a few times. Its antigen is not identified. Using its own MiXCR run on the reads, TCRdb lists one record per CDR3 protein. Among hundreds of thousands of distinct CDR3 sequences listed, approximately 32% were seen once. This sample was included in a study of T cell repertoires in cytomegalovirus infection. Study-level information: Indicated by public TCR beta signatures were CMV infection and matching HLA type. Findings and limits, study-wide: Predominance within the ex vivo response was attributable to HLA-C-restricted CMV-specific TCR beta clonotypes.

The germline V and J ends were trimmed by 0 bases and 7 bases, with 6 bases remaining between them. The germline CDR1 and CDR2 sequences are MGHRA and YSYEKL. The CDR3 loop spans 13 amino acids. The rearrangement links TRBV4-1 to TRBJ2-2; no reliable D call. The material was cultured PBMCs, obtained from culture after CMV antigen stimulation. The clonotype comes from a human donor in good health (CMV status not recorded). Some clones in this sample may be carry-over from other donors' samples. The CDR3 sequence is CASSQESIGELFF. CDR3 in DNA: TGCGCCAGCAGCCAAGAGTCCATCGGGGAGCTGTTTTTT.